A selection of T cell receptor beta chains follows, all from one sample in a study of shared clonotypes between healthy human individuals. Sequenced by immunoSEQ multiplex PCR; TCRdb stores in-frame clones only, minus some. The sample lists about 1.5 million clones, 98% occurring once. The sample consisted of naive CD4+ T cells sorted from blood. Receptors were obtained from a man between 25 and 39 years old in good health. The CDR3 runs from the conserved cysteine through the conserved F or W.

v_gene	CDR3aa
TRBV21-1	CASSLDRFYGYTF
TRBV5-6	CASSSYTRDRNYEQYF
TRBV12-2	CASRLPRTSGRAKADTQYF
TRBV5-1	CASSLGYGYEQYF
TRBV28	CASSQTGTGGNQPQHF
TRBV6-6	CASSYSKGNYGYTF
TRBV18	CASSPSGTEAFF
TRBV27	CASSVTGEKLFF
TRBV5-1	CASSLEGHSTGELFF
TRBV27	CASSLLGTQNTEAFF
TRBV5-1	CASTPGGSVTNEKLFF
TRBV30	CAWSYGLAGAETQYF
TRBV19	CASNPRGRGNQPQHF
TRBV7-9	CASSQTGKPYEQYF
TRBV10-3	CAITTGLAGGTDTQYF
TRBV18	CASSPLGTSGRRYF
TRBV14	CASSHLAGVGEQYF
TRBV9	CASSVGVVAHNEQFF
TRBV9	CASSQMGAHEQYF
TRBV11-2	CASSLDRNRGETQYF
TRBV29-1	CSVSGTSGSYEQYF
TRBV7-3	CASSPGLAVRNEQFF
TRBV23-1	CASGNRTYQYF
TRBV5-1	CASSSSSGANVLTF
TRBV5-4	CASSLGGAGDYEQFF
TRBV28	CASTDAWPKNIQYF
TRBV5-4	CASSSPYGYSTDTQYF
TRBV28	CASVFSDGSYEQYF
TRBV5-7	CASSFEGQGYGTQETQYF
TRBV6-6	CASSSKYQETQYF
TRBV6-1	CASSEEVSGRIRDTQYF
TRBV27	CASSAVTSVQRQFF